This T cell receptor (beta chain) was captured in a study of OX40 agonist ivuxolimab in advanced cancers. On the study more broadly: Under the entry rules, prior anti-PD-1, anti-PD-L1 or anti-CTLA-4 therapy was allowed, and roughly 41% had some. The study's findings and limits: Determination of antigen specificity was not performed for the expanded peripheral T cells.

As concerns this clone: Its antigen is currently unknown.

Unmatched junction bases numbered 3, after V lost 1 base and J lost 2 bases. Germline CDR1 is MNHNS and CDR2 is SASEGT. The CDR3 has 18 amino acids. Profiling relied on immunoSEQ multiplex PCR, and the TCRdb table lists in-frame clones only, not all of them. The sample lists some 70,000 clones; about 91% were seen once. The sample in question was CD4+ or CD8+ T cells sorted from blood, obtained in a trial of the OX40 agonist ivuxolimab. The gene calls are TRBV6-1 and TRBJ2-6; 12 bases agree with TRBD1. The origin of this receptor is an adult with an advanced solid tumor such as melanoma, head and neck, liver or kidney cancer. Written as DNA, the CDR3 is TGTGCCAGCAGTGAAGTAGGGACAGGGGGCGCTGGGGCCAACGTCCTGACTTTC. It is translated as CASSEVGTGGAGANVLTF.